This TCR beta chain was sequenced in a study of blood T cell repertoires in COVID-19. For the study at large: Collection of acute and convalescent COVID-19 samples took place in the United States, Italy and Spain. T cells, B-cell-depleted T cells, or PBMCs provided the cDNA or gDNA that served as material.

The CDR3 extends over 13 amino acids. V was clipped by 4 bases and J by 7 bases, with 11 bases between them. CDR1 SGHTA and CDR2 FQGTGA come from the germline V gene. Method: immunoSEQ multiplex PCR; TCRdb's copy keeps in-frame clones and lacks some. The profile shows about 88,000 clones, over 80% of them singletons. The chain couples TRBV7-3 to TRBJ2-1; D remains ambiguous. This sequence originates from a man older than 75 with acute or convalescent COVID-19. Input material: peripheral blood. CDR3 DNA: TGTGCCAGCAGCTCCCCTAGTGGGAATGAGCAGTTCTTC. Its translation is CASSSPSGNEQFF.